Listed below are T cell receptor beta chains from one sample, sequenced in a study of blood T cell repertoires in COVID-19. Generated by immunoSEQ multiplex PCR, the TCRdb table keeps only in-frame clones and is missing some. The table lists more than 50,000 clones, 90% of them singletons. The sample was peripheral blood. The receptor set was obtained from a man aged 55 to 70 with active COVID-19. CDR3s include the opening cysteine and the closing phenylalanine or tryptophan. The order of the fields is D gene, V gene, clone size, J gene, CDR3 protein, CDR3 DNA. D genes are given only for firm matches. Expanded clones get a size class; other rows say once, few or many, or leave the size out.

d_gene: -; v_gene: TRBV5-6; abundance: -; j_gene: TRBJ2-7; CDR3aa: CASSPDRRGEQYF; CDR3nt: TGTGCCAGCAGCCCTGACCGGCGGGGTGAGCAGTACTTC
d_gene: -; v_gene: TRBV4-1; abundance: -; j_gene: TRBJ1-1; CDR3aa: CASSPPGQGNTEAFF; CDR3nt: TGCGCCAGCAGTCCTCCGGGACAAGGGAACACTGAAGCTTTCTTT
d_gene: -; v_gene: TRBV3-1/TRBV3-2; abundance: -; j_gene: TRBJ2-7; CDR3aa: CASSARQDRKGEQYF; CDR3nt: TGTGCCAGCAGCGCCCGACAGGATAGAAAGGGCGAGCAGTACTTC
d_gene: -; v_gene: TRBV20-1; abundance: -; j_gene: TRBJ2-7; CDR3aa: CSARGSEQYF; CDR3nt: TGCAGTGCTAGGGGGAGCGAGCAGTACTTC
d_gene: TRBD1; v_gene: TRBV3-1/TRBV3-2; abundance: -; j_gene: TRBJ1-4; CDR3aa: CASSPDTGGDEKLFF; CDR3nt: TGTGCCAGCAGCCCCGATACAGGGGGAGATGAAAAACTGTTTTTT
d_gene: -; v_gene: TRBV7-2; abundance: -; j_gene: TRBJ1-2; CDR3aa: CASSLVLVGGYTF; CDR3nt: TGTGCCAGCAGCTTAGTGTTAGTCGGTGGCTACACCTTC
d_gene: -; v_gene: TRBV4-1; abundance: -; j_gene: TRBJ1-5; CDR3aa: CASSQAPARGNQPQHF; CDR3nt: TGCGCCAGCAGCCAAGCCCCAGCCAGGGGCAATCAGCCCCAGCATTTT
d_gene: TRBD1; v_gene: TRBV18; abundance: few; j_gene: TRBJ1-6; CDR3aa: CASSGGQGQNSPLHF; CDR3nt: TGTGCCAGCTCAGGAGGGCAGGGACAGAATTCACCCCTCCACTTT
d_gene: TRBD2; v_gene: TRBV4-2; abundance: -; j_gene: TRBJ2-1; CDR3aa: CASSQEGREIDEQFF; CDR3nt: TGTGCCAGCAGCCAAGAAGGGCGGGAGATCGATGAGCAGTTCTTC
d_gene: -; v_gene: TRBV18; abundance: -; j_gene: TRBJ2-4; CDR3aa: CASSPDLVNSPIQYF; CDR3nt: TGTGCCAGCTCACCTGACTTGGTTAATTCCCCCATTCAGTACTTC
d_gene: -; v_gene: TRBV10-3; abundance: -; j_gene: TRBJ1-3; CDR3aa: CAISDSGTGNTIYF; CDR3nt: TGTGCCATCAGTGATTCGGGAACTGGAAACACCATATATTTT
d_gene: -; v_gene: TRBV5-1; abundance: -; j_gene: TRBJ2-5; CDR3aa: CASSPRTGGQETQYF; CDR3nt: TGCGCCAGCAGCCCGAGGACTGGCGGCCAAGAGACCCAGTACTTC
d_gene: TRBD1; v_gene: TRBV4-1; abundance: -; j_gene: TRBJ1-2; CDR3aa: CASRPQGGYGYTF; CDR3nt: TGCGCCAGCAGACCACAGGGGGGCTATGGCTACACCTTC
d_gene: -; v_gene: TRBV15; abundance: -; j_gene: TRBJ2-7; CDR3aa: CATSRDQGQQYF; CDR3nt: TGTGCCACCAGCAGAGATCAGGGCCAGCAGTACTTC
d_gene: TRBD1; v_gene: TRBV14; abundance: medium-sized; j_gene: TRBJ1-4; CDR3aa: CASSNLQGVYEKLFF; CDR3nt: TGTGCCAGCAGCAACTTACAGGGGGTGTATGAAAAACTGTTTTTT
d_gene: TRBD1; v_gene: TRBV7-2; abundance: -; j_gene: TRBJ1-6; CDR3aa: CASGRQGDSPLHF; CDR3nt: TGTGCCAGCGGCAGACAGGGAGATTCACCCCTCCACTTT
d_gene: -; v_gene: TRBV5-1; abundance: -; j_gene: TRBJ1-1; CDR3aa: CASSSTIGVNTEAFF; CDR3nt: TGCGCCAGCAGCTCTACAATAGGGGTAAACACTGAAGCTTTCTTT
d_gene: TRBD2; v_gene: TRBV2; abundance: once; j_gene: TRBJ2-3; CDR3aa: CASSAGLAGGIDTQYF; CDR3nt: TGTGCCAGCAGCGCGGGACTAGCGGGGGGGATAGATACGCAGTATTTT
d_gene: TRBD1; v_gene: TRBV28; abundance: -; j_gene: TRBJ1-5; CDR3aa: CASSPRDRGNQPQHF; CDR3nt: TGTGCCAGCAGTCCAAGGGACAGGGGAAACCAGCCCCAGCATTTT
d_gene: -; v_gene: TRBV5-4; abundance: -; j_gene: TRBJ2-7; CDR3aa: CASSLTGFPEQYF; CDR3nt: TGTGCCAGCAGCTTGACAGGTTTCCCCGAGCAGTACTTC
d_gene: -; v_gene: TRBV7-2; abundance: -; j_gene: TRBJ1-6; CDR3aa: CASSLARSLDSPLHF; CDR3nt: TGTGCCAGCAGCTTAGCGCGGAGTTTAGATTCACCCCTCCACTTT
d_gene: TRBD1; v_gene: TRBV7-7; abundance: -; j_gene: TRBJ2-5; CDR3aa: CASSLSPGGGETQYF; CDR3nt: TGTGCTAGCAGCTTAAGTCCAGGGGGCGGGGAGACCCAGTACTTC
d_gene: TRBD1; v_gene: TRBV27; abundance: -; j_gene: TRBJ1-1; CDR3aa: CASRPGGGMNTEAFF; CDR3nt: TGTGCCAGCAGACCCGGAGGGGGCATGAACACTGAAGCTTTCTTT
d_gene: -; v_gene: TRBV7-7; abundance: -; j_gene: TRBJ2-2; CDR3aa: CASKYPCRLAGESNTGELFF; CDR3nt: -
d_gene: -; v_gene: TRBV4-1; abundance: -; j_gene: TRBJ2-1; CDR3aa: CASSQEAGVNEQFF; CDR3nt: TGCGCCAGCAGCCAAGAAGCCGGGGTAAATGAGCAGTTCTTC
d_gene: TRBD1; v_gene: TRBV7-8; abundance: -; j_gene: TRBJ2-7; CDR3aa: CASSAPKDRGPYEQYF; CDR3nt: TGTGCCAGCAGCGCACCAAAGGACAGGGGACCCTACGAGCAGTACTTC